The source of this T cell receptor (beta chain) is a study of cytomegalovirus exposure and HLA in healthy donors. Study-wide results and limits: It was confirmed in vitro that a few of the CMV-associated chains were specific for CMV antigens. Accurate HLA-A and HLA-B prediction from TCR beta sequences was reported for most subjects.

PCR amplification relied on 60 Vbeta primers (plus 13 Jbeta primers). Generated by immunoSEQ multiplex PCR, the TCRdb table keeps only in-frame clones and is missing some. The sample yields around 50,000 clones, around 83% seen once. Details on this clone: Its antigen is as yet unknown.

The source material was PBMCs. This receptor was taken from a middle-aged man in good health and CMV-seronegative.

The CDR3 nucleotides read TGTGCCAGCAGCTTAGACCCGGGCACTGAAGCTTTCTTT. Its protein is CASSLDPGTEAFF. The chain couples TRBV7-6 to TRBJ1-1; D uncertain. V was clipped by 1 base and J by 4 bases, with 7 bases between them. This CDR3 comprises 13 residues. Germline V gives CDR1 SGHVS, CDR2 FNYEAQ.